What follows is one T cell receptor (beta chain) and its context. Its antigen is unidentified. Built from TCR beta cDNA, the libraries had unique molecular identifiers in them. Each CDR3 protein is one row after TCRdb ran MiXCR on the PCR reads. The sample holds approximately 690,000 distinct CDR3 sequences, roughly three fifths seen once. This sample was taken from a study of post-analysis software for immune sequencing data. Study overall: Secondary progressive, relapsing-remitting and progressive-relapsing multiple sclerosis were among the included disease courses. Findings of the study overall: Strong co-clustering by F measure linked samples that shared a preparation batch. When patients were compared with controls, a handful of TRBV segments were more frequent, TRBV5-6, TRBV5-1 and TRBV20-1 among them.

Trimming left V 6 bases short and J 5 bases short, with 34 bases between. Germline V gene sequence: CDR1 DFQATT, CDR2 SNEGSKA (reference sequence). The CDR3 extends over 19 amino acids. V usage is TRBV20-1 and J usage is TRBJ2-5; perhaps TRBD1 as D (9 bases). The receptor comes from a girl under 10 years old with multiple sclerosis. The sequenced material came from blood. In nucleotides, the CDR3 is TGCAGTGCCCCCCCCCGGCCAGGACAGGGGTTACTAGCGGTGGAGACCCAGTACTTC. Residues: CSAPPRPGQGLLAVETQYF.